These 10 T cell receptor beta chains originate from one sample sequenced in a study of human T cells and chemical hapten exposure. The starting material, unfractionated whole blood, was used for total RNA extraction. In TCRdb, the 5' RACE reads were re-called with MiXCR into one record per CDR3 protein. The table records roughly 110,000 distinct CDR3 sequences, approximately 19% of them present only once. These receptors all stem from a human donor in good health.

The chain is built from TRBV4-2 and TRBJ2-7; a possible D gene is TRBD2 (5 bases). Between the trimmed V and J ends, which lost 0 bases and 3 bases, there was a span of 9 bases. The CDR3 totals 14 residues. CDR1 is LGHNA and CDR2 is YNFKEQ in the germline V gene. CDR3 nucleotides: TGTGCCAGCAGCCAAGACCTCGGGGTCTACGAGCAGTACTTC. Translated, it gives CASSQDLGVYEQYF.

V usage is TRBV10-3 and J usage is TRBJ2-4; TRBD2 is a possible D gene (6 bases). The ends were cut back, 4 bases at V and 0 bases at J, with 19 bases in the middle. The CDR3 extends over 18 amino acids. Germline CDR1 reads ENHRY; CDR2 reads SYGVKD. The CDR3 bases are TGTGCCATCAGTGGGGCTTGCGGGAACGACCTAGCCAAAAACATTCAGTACTTC. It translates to CAISGACGNDLAKNIQYF.

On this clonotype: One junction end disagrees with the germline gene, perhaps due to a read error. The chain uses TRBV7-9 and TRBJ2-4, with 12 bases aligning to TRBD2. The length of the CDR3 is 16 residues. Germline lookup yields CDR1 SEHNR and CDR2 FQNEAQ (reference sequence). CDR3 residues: CASILWTSGEMGIQYF. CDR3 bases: TGTGCCAGCATCTTATGGACTAGCGGGGAGATGGGCATTCAGTACTTC.

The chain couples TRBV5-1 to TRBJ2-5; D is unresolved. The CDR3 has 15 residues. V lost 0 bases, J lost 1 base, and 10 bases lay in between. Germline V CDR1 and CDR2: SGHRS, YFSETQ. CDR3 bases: TGCGCCAGCAGCTTGGGGGGTGGCCCCCAAGAGACCCAGTACTTC. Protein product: CASSLGGGPQETQYF.

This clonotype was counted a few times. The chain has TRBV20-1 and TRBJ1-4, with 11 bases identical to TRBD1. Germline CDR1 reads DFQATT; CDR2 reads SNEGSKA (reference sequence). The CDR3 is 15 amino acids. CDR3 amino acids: CSYGEGQGADEKLFF. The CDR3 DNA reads TGCAGCTACGGAGAAGGACAGGGGGCGGATGAAAAACTGTTTTTT.

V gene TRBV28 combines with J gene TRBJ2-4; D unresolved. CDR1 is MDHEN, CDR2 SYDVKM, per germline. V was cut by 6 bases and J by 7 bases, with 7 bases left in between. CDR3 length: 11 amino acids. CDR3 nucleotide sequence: TGTGCCAGCAGCTCCAGGAACATTCAGTACTTC. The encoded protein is CASSSRNIQYF. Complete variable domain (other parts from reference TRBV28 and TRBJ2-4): DVKVTQSSRYLVKRTGEKVFLECVQDMDHENMFWYRQDPGLGLRLIYFSYDVKMKEKGDIPEGYSVSREKKERFSLILESASTNQTSMYLCASSSRNIQYFGAGTRLSVL.

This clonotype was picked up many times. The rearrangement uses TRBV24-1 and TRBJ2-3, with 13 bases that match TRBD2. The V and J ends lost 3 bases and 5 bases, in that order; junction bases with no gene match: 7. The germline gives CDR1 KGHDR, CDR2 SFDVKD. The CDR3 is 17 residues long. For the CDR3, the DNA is TGTGCCACCAGTGATGGAGGACTAGCGGGAGTCGTAGATACGCAGTATTTT. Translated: CATSDGGLAGVVDTQYF.

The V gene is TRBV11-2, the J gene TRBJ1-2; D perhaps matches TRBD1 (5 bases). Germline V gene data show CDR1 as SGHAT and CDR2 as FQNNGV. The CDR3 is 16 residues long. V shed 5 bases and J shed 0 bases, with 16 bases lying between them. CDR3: CASSISAGVANYGYTF. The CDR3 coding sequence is TGTGCCAGCAGCATCAGCGCGGGGGTTGCTAACTATGGCTACACCTTC.

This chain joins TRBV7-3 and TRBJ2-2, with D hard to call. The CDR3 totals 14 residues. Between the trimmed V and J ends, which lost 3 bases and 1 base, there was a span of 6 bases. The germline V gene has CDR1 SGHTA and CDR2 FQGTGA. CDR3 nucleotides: TGTGCCAGCAGCTTCCGTCAGAACACCGGGGAGCTGTTTTTT. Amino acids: CASSFRQNTGELFF. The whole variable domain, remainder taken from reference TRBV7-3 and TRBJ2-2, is GAGVSQTPSNKVTEKGKYVELRCDPISGHTALYWYRQSLGQGPEFLIYFQGTGAADDSGLPNDRFFAVRPEGSVSTLKIQRTERGDSAVYLCASSFRQNTGELFFGEGSRLTVL.

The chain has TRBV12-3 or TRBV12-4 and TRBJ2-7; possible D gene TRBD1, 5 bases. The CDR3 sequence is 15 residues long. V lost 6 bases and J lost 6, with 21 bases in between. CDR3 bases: TGTGCCAGCAGGCCTTCGCGGCAGGGTCTGGGCGAGCAGTACTTC. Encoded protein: CASRPSRQGLGEQYF.